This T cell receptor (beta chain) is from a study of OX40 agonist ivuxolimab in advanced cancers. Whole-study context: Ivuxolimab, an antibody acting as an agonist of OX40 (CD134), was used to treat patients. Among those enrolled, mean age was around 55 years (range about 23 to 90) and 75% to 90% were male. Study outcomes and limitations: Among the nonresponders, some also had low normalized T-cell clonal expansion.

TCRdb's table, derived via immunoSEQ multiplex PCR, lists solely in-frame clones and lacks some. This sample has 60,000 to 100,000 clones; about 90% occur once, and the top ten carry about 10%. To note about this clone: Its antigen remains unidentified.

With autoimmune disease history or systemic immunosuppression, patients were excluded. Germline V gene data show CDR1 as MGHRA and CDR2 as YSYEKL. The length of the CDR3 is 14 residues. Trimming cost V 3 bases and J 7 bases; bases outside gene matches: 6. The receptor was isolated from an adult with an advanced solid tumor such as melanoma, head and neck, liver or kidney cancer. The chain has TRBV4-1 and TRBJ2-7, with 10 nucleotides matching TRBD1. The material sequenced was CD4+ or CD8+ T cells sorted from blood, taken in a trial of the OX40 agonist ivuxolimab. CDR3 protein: CASSHGTGVWEQYF. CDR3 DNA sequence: TGCGCCAGCAGCCACGGGACAGGGGTGTGGGAGCAGTACTTC.